Shown below are 19 T cell receptor beta chains from a single sample sequenced in a study of blood T cell repertoires in COVID-19. The data were produced by immunoSEQ multiplex PCR, yet TCRdb's version contains in-frame clones alone and is incomplete. Of some 90,000 clones detected, 70% to 85% appear once; the ten largest clones hold 20% to 25%. Sequencing was carried out using peripheral blood. The receptors stem from an older woman in a cohort sampled during active or convalescent COVID-19.

This clone came up a few times. The chain has TRBV7-9 and TRBJ1-2; D uncertain. Trimming took off 4 bases at V and 8 bases at J, with 14 bases between the two ends. The V gene's germline CDR1 is SEHNR and CDR2 FQNEAQ (reference sequence). CDR3 size: 13 residues. The CDR3 DNA is TGTGCCAGCAGCTATCCAGGTAGAAGGGGCTACACCTTC. This gives the protein CASSYPGRRGYTF.

J is TRBJ1-1 and V is TRBV3-1 (or the pseudogene TRBV3-2); D is perhaps TRBD1 (6 bases). The CDR3 loop spans 13 amino acids. Germline values: CDR1 LGHDT, CDR2 YNNKEL (reference sequence). Trimming took 4 bases from V and 5 from J, leaving 11 bases between them. CDR3 residues: CASSPNQGTEAFF. CDR3 bases: TGTGCCAGCAGCCCAAACCAGGGGACTGAAGCTTTCTTT.

The V and J genes are TRBV4-3 and TRBJ1-2, with 7 bases fitting TRBD1. Trimming removed 1 base from V and 1 base from J; junction bases left unmatched: 9. Germline CDR1 LGHNA, CDR2 YSLEER. CDR3 length: 17 amino acids. CDR3: CASSQGGRGNFNYGYTF. As DNA, the CDR3 is TGCGCCAGCAGCCAAGGTGGCAGGGGGAATTTTAACTATGGCTACACCTTC.

In nucleotides, the CDR3 is TGCGCCAGCAGCCAAGTAGGCAGGGGGTGGCCTAATGAAAAACTGTTTTTT. Translating it yields CASSQVGRGWPNEKLFF. This chain uses TRBV4-1 with TRBJ1-4; 7 bases are shared with TRBD1. The CDR3 runs 17 residues. Germline V lookup: CDR1 MGHRA, CDR2 YSYEKL. J gave up 3 bases and V 1 base, and 8 bases lay outside the gene matches.

The chain links TRBV19 to TRBJ2-3, with 10 nucleotides matching TRBD2. Germline trimming cut 5 bases from V and 3 bases from J; bases unmatched to any gene: 17. CDR1 and CDR2 (germline): LNHDA, SQIVND (reference sequence). The length of the CDR3 is 19 residues. The DNA for the CDR3 is TGTGCCAGTAGTGTACCTCCTAGCGGGGGTTTCTTGTGGACAGATACGCAGTATTTT. It translates to CASSVPPSGGFLWTDTQYF. Looking up the rest from reference TRBV19 and TRBJ2-3 gives the full variable domain: DGGITQSPKYLFRKEGQNVTLSCEQNLNHDAMYWYRQDPGQGLRLIYYSQIVNDFQKGDIAEGYSVSREKKESFPLTVTSAQKNPTAFYLCASSVPPSGGFLWTDTQYFGPGTRLTVL.

The V gene is TRBV4-1, the J gene TRBJ1-5; D is undetermined. The CDR3 is made up of 15 amino acids. Germline values: CDR1 MGHRA, CDR2 YSYEKL. V shed 0 bases and J shed 0 bases, with 6 bases lying between them. This chain's CDR3 is CASSQDGDSNQPQHF. CDR3 sequence (DNA): TGCGCCAGCAGCCAAGACGGGGATAGCAATCAGCCCCAGCATTTT.

This chain connects TRBV7-6 to TRBJ2-5; D gene uncertain. Per germline, CDR1 SGHVS and CDR2 FNYEAQ. Trimming shortened V by 5 bases and J by 4 bases, and 8 bases separated the two germline ends. CDR3 length: 12 residues. CDR3: CASSHYRETQYF. CDR3 coding DNA: TGTGCCAGCAGCCACTACCGAGAGACCCAGTACTTC.

The rearrangement joins TRBV7-3 to TRBJ2-3; the D gene is possibly TRBD2 (6 bases). Trimming cost V 5 bases and J 3 bases, with 15 bases left between them. The germline CDR1 and CDR2 sequences are SGHTA and FQGTGA. The CDR3 spans 15 residues. The CDR3 here is CASSPRGGQTDTQYF. CDR3 DNA: TGTGCCAGCAGCCCCAGAGGAGGGCAGACAGATACGCAGTATTTT.

The chain carries TRBV2 and TRBJ1-1; no reliable D call. V was trimmed by 6 bases and J by 1 base, leaving 12 bases between them. The CDR3 runs to 14 residues. Germline CDR1 and CDR2: SNHLY and FYNNEI. DNA for the CDR3: TGTGCCAGCAGGCGCGAGGGAGGGAACACTGAAGCTTTCTTT. Translated, it gives CASRREGGNTEAFF.

This clone was observed a few times. This rearrangement joins TRBV7-7 to TRBJ2-5; TRBD2 matches at 14 bases. This CDR3 is built from 15 residues. V was clipped by 0 bases and J by 9 bases; unmatched bases: 3. Per germline, CDR1 SSHAT and CDR2 FNYEAQ (reference sequence). The CDR3 DNA is TGTGCCAGCAGCTTAGCGACTAGCGGGGGGGCGGCCCAGTACTTC. Amino acid sequence: CASSLATSGGAAQYF.

The rearrangement uses TRBV3-1 (or the pseudogene TRBV3-2) and TRBJ2-7; 9 positions match TRBD1. This CDR3 spans 12 amino acids. V was clipped by 2 bases and J by 12 bases; unmatched bases: 5. The germline gives CDR1 LGHDT, CDR2 YNNKEL (reference sequence). The CDR3 protein is CASSQRDRVPYF. In DNA, the CDR3 is TGTGCCAGCAGCCAACGGGACAGGGTTCCGTACTTC.

V gene TRBV2 combines with J gene TRBJ2-5; 7 positions match TRBD2. Germline-derived CDR1 and CDR2 are SNHLY and FYNNEI. The length of the CDR3 is 14 residues. The junction had 13 bases not matched to a gene; V was cut back by 8 bases and J by 7 bases. DNA of the CDR3: TGTGCCAGCCTTTGGGAGGGCGTCCGGCGGACCCAGTACTTC. Translation: CASLWEGVRRTQYF.

The rearrangement uses TRBV7-8 and TRBJ2-7; 7 nucleotides align to TRBD2. V shed 4 bases and J 6 bases; nucleotides not matched to a gene: 3. CDR1 SGHVS and CDR2 FQNEAQ come from the germline V gene. The CDR3 has 12 amino acids. The CDR3 DNA reads TGTGCCAGCAGCTCCTCGGGGGGCGAGCAGTACTTC. Its protein product is CASSSSGGEQYF. Using reference TRBV7-8 and TRBJ2-7 for the parts outside the CDR3, the full variable domain is GAGVSQSPRYKVAKRGQDVALRCDPISGHVSLFWYQQALGQGPEFLTYFQNEAQLDKSGLPSDRFFAERPEGSVSTLKIQRTQQEDSAVYLCASSSSGGEQYFGPGTRLTVT.

The chain carries TRBV12-3 or TRBV12-4 and TRBJ1-3; weak D call: TRBD1 (6 bases). With 6 bases removed from V and 4 bases from J, the gap between germline ends came to 10 bases. This CDR3 is 13 amino acids long. The CDR3: CASSTGRGNTIYF. DNA of the CDR3: TGTGCCAGCAGCACAGGGCGGGGAAACACCATATATTTT.

The chain uses TRBV4-1 and TRBJ2-3; 11 bases match TRBD2. V shed 1 base, J shed 3 bases, and the junction held 6 bases outside the gene matches. Germline V gives CDR1 MGHRA, CDR2 YSYEKL. The CDR3 spans 17 residues. CDR3 sequence: CASSQVSLAGGTDTQYF. The CDR3 bases are TGCGCCAGCAGCCAAGTCTCCCTAGCGGGGGGAACAGATACGCAGTATTTT.

This clone was observed a few times. The rearrangement joins TRBV28 to TRBJ1-4; tentative D call: TRBD1 (6 bases). The germline V gene has CDR1 MDHEN and CDR2 SYDVKM. V lost 5 bases and J lost 6, with 19 bases in between. The CDR3 runs 16 residues. The CDR3 DNA reads TGTGCCAGCAGTCCCTCCATTGGGGGCGGGTATGAAAAACTGTTTTTT. Translating it yields CASSPSIGGGYEKLFF.

The J gene is TRBJ2-5, the V gene TRBV24-1, with 9 bases that match TRBD2. This CDR3 contains 14 residues. CDR1 is KGHDR, CDR2 SFDVKD, per germline. Losses at the gene ends were 10 bases for V and 2 bases for J; bases not matched to a gene: 7. This CDR3 is CATGSSGIQETQYF. The CDR3 coding sequence is TGTGCCACTGGGTCTAGCGGGATTCAAGAGACCCAGTACTTC.

The V gene is TRBV7-2, the J gene TRBJ1-2; TRBD1 matches at 9 bases. J was trimmed by 3 bases and V by 6 bases; bases with no gene match: 5. Germline V CDR1 and CDR2: SGHTA, FQGNSA. This CDR3 has 14 amino acids. CDR3 sequence: CASRGGDRDYGYTF. The CDR3 DNA reads as TGTGCCAGCAGGGGGGGGGACAGGGACTATGGCTACACCTTC.

The rearrangement joins TRBV11-2 to TRBJ1-2; 7 bases map to TRBD1. The CDR3 runs 12 residues. The germline gives CDR1 SGHAT, CDR2 FQNNGV. J lost 8 bases, V lost 6 bases, and 6 bases had no gene match. The CDR3 reads CASRPQGVGYTF. DNA for the CDR3: TGTGCCAGCAGGCCGCAGGGGGTCGGCTACACCTTC.